This TCR beta chain was documented in a study of T cell repertoires in cytomegalovirus infection (dated by TCRdb to between 2018 and 2021). Background on the whole study: Peptide stimulations targeted recently identified HLA-C-restricted CMV epitopes, whose presentation resists viral immunomodulation, together with well-studied HLA-B-restricted epitopes. Donor HLA type was relevant to the analysis, because carriage of CMV infection together with the matching HLA type was indicated by public TCR beta signatures. The full study reports these points: The ex vivo response was dominated by HLA-C-restricted CMV-specific TCR beta clonotypes, and the single most frequent clonotype in two of eight donors was supplied by these HLA-C-restricted clonotypes. Carriers of CMV infection plus the relevant HLA type were discriminated by the cumulative frequency of public TCR beta family members in the study cohort and in an independent roughly 340-donor cohort.

Sequencer: Illumina HiSeq 1500. The public reads were run again by TCRdb, first through fastp at Q25 and then through MiXCR, and only productive beta chains were kept. Under each unique CDR3 protein, matching rows form one entry showing the most common genes and DNA. The sample profile shows hundreds of thousands of distinct CDR3 sequences; roughly 30% of them were found once. The ten top clones hold 10% to 15% of the sample. Counted from cysteine to phenylalanine, this CDR3 has 15 amino acids. CDR3 DNA is the only sequence kept; it has 45 bases, read in frame from the first base. After removal of 7 bases from V and 3 bases from J, the junction retains 6 bases not matched to a gene. CDR1 and CDR2 are drawn from the germline V gene (reference sequence): SEHNR, FQNEAQ. Read against the paper, the sample's treatment or condition label means: in vitro stimulation with specific CMV peptide epitopes to enrich CMV-specific T cells.

For this clonotype: Its target antigen remains unknown. No base-level quality is on record; no much larger clone is a single base apart.

The receptor's source is a human donor in good health (CMV status not recorded). Some clones in this sample may be carry-over from other donors' samples. The source material was cultured CD8+ T cells from PBMCs, sampled from culture after CMV antigen stimulation. The rearrangement joined TRBV7-9 to TRBJ2-2, with 9 junctional bases fitting TRBD1. The CDR3 corresponds to CASTVGQGHTGELFF. The bases are TGTGCCAGCACCGTGGGACAGGGCCACACCGGGGAGCTGTTTTTT.